This TCR beta chain derives from a study of sequential checkpoint blockade in melanoma (dated by TCRdb to between 2018 and 2020). A note on the overall study: Patients were randomized 1:1 to first-line nivolumab followed by ipilimumab (arm A) or ipilimumab followed by nivolumab (arm B). DNA from around 96 pretreatment melanoma tumor samples was subjected to TCRbeta immunosequencing. Maintenance nivolumab came after each of the two trial sequences. Roughly 80% of the matched pre- and post-treatment tumor biopsy pairs came from the same lesion. For 20 to 25 patients, matched tumor biopsies were taken both before treatment and at week 13, after single-agent nivolumab (arm A) or ipilimumab (arm B).

TCRbeta CDR3 regions were immunosequenced from genomic DNA with the immunoSEQ Assay. Genomic DNA was amplified by bias-controlled multiplex PCR before high-throughput sequencing. As for how the authors treated the data: To quantify the absolute abundance of each unique TCRbeta CDR3 region, the sequences were collapsed and filtered. Clonality, defined as 1 minus Pielou's evenness, was calculated using only productive rearrangements. To compute tumor T-cell fraction, TCRbeta template counts were normalized to usable DNA, with usable DNA estimated from several housekeeping genes. A previously published method was used to identify clones with significantly greater frequencies in on-treatment samples than in baseline samples. TCRdb's version of the immuneACCESS table is confined to in-frame rearrangements and falls short of the full clone set. An unresolved V gene accounts for under half of the shortfall where checked; the remainder is of unknown origin. V, J and clone size were drawn from that table, and D and trimming were deduced from the DNA. The sample table lists about 13,000 clones, roughly a quarter of them with a count of one. The ten largest clonotypes hold roughly 15% of the sample.

In its sample, this clone was seen a few times. The antigen it recognizes is unknown. Nothing much larger sits one base from this clone, and base qualities are not available. As encoded in the germline V gene, CDR1 is MNHGY while CDR2 is SAAAGT. Trimming removed 4 bases from V and 1 base from J, leaving 3 bases between the germline ends. From cysteine to phenylalanine, the CDR3 is 12 amino acids long. Left in the record is the CDR3 DNA by itself, 36 bases read in frame from the first base. Results the study describes overall, beyond this receptor: Within-arm analyses of tumor T-cell fraction were constrained by small sample sizes and reduced statistical power. In the nivolumab-first arm (arm A), pretreatment tumor TIL clonality was associated with response (P = .04). The response-prediction model combining TCR metrics and mutation burden needs validation in larger, independent patient cohorts. Patients whose tumor T-cell fraction and clonality increased by week 13 were about 30 times more likely to achieve clinical benefit. Tumor T-cell fraction and clonality were correlated with PD-L1 staining and CD8+ T-cell counts, but not with mutational load.

The treatment or condition label, read with the paper, signifies: randomized to nivolumab then ipilimumab (arm A) or the reverse (arm B). No trial patient had received prior DNA-damaging chemotherapy. Samples came from patients with melanoma in CheckMate 064, a randomized, open-label phase II trial of sequential checkpoint blockade. Tumor TCR sequencing used genomic DNA from formalin-fixed paraffin-embedded (FFPE) tissue samples. The chain couples TRBV6-8 to TRBJ2-3, with no confidently assigned D gene. The receptor comes from a human donor with melanoma. The sequencing here drew on tumor tissue (inferred from file names), taken from a patient given nivolumab and ipilimumab in sequence. CDR3 region: CASSSGTDTQYF. The DNA sequence reads TGTGCCAGCAGTTCCGGCACAGATACGCAGTATTTT.